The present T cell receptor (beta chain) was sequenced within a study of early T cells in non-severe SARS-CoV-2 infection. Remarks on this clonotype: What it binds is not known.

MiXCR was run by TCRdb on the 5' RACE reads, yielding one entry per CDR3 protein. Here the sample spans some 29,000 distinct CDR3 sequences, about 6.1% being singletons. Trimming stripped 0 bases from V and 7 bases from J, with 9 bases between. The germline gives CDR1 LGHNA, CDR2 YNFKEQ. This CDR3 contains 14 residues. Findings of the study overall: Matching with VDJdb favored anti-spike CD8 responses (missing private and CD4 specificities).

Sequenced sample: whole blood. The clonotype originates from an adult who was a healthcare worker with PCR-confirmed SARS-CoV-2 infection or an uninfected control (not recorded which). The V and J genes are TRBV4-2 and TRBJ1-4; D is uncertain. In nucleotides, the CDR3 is TGTGCCAGCAGCCAAGAACAGAAATCTGAAAAACTGTTTTTT. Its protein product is CASSQEQKSEKLFF.